The next 16 T cell receptor beta chains were all read from a single sample in a study of prognosis after radiotherapy for stage I lung cancer. Amplification of the TCR beta CDR3 (from genomic DNA) was done by two-round multiplex PCR. The authors ran first-round PCR with primers specific to each TRBV and TRBJ gene. TCRdb used MiXCR to reprocess the multiplex PCR reads, holding one entry per CDR3 protein. Of around 56,000 distinct CDR3 sequences listed, around 27% are singletons. The material was PBMCs, obtained before or after stereotactic body radiation therapy (not recorded which). The receptors originated from a donor aged 50 or older with non-small cell lung cancer.

The sample holds many counts of this clonotype. The chain joins TRBV20-1 to TRBJ2-5, with 8 bases matching TRBD2. The CDR3 is 14 residues long. Germline lookup yields CDR1 DFQATT and CDR2 SNEGSKA (reference sequence). V was clipped by 3 bases and J by 0 bases; unmatched bases: 3. DNA of the CDR3: TGCAGTGCTAGGGTAGCGGGGTACCAAGAGACCCAGTACTTC. It codes for CSARVAGYQETQYF.

The chain joins TRBV7-2 to TRBJ2-3, with a weak D call TRBD1 (5 bases). Germline V CDR1 and CDR2: SGHTA, FQGNSA. CDR3 length: 15 amino acids. V dropped 1 base and J dropped 2 bases, with 10 bases sitting between them. As DNA, the CDR3 is TGTACCAGCAGCTTAGGTTGGGGCCTCACAGATACGCAGTATTTT. Translation gives CTSSLGWGLTDTQYF.

This clonotype occurred many times. J is TRBJ2-3 and V is TRBV27; no clear D. Trimming cost V 7 bases and J 1 base, with 9 bases left between them. The CDR3 sequence is 13 residues long. The germline V gene encodes CDR1 MNHEY and CDR2 SMNVEV (reference sequence). The CDR3 bases are TGTGCCAGCAAAACAGTCCGCACAGATACGCAGTATTTT. Translating it yields CASKTVRTDTQYF.

This clonotype occurred many times. The CDR3 loop is CASSPDSEYGYTF. The CDR3 DNA reads TGTGCCAGCTCACCCGACAGTGAATATGGCTACACCTTC. This chain connects TRBV18 to TRBJ1-2; possibly TRBD1 for D (5 bases). The V end was cut by 3 bases, the J end by 5 bases, with 10 bases between. This CDR3 is built from 13 residues. Germline-derived CDR1 and CDR2 are KGHSH and LQKENI.

This clonotype was recorded many times. The V gene is TRBV6-2 or TRBV6-3, the J gene TRBJ1-2; D is undetermined. CDR3 length: 16 residues. Germline V gene lookup returns CDR1 MNHEY and CDR2 SVGEGT. With 4 bases removed from V and 5 bases from J, the gap between germline ends came to 20 bases. The CDR3 region has the DNA TGTGCCAGCAGTTCACGGACCCGTTCCTCTTTTTATGGCTACACCTTC. The encoded protein is CASSSRTRSSFYGYTF.

With respect to this clonotype: It differs at one base from a far larger clone, so likely a read error. This chain connects TRBV7-2 to TRBJ2-5, with D perhaps TRBD2 (8 bases). Germline V gives CDR1 SGHTA, CDR2 FQGNSA. The CDR3 covers 15 residues. The CDR3 bases are TGTGCCAGCAGCCCCCGGGAGGGGGCTTACAATGAGGAGTTCTTC. This encodes CASSPREGAYNEEFF.

On this clonotype: A far larger clone is one nucleotide away, so this likely arose from a read error. The final CDR3 position lacks the conserved phenylalanine or tryptophan, pointing to a likely read error. The chain uses TRBV6-8 and TRBJ2-7, with unresolved D. Germline CDR1 MNHGY, CDR2 SAAAGT. This CDR3 contains 14 residues. V was pared by 4 bases and J by 5 bases, with 15 bases between. The CDR3 is CASSFRTLGHEQYL. The CDR3 nucleotides are TGTGCCAGCAGTTTTAGGACGCTGGGCCACGAGCAGTACTTA.

This clonotype showed up many times. The J gene is TRBJ1-2, the V gene TRBV4-2; a weak D match, TRBD1 (5 bases). The CDR3 is 16 residues long. Trimming removed 1 base at V and 4 bases at J, with 16 bases between. Germline CDR1 and CDR2: LGHNA and YNFKEQ. The CDR3 DNA is TGTGCCAGCAGCCAAGCCGACCAGGGACCAAGCTATGGCTACACCTTC. Residues: CASSQADQGPSYGYTF.

The sample holds many counts of this clonotype. The J gene is TRBJ1-2, the V gene TRBV6-1; perhaps TRBD1 as D (5 bases). The CDR3 is 15 amino acids. The germline V gene encodes CDR1 MNHNS and CDR2 SASEGT. Trimming took off 2 bases at V and 2 bases at J, with 12 bases between the two ends. CDR3 coding DNA: TGTGCCAGCAGTGAAAGGGGCAGAGCCAACTATGGCTACACCTTC. It is translated as CASSERGRANYGYTF.

This clonotype came up a few times. Because the CDR3 is missing its conserved closing phenylalanine or tryptophan, this is likely a read error. The chain joins TRBV18 to TRBJ1-3; D may be TRBD1 (5 bases). The germline V gene encodes CDR1 KGHSH and CDR2 LQKENI. The CDR3 is 14 amino acids. Trimming removed 8 bases from V and 1 base from J, with 12 bases in between. CDR3 loop: CASRLGGSGNTIYS. The CDR3, as DNA: TGTGCCAGCCGCCTTGGGGGGTCTGGAAACACCATATATTCT.

This clonotype was seen ten or more times. CDR3 sequence (DNA): TGCAGTGCTAGAGATCCGGGACAGCTGAGTTTGCCCCAGTACTTC. It specifies CSARDPGQLSLPQYF. This rearrangement joins TRBV20-1 to TRBJ2-5; TRBD1 agrees at 7 bases. The CDR3 is 15 residues long. Per the germline V gene, CDR1 is DFQATT and CDR2 is SNEGSKA (reference sequence). The V segment lost 0 bases and the J segment 9 bases; nucleotides outside the gene matches: 13.

This clonotype was recorded at least ten times. The chain combines TRBV3-1 with TRBJ1-3; tentatively, D is TRBD1 (6 bases). The V gene lost 4 bases and the J gene lost 5 bases, with 12 bases spanning the gap. The CDR3 totals 14 residues. Germline lookup yields CDR1 LGHDT and CDR2 YNNKEL (reference sequence). This CDR3 reads CASSPLDSRNTIYF. The CDR3 region has the DNA TGTGCCAGCAGCCCCCTGGACAGCAGAAACACCATATATTTT.

This clonotype has ten or more counts. The chain recombines TRBV25-1 with TRBJ2-7; D is perhaps TRBD1 or TRBD2 (5 bases each). The CDR3 length is 12 residues. V was shortened by 8 bases and J by 0 bases, with 8 bases between the two germline ends. Germline CDR1 is MGHDK and CDR2 is SYGVNS. The CDR3 is CASSGRSYEQYF. The CDR3 nucleotides read TGTGCCAGCTCGGGGCGCTCCTACGAGCAGTACTTC.

This clonotype was counted at least ten times. The chain has TRBV7-2 and TRBJ2-7; possible D gene TRBD1, 7 bases. Per the germline V gene, CDR1 is SGHTA and CDR2 is FQGNSA. CDR3 length equals 14 residues. The V and J ends lost 5 bases and 5 bases respectively, with 16 bases between them. CDR3 in amino acids: CASSLQGGDNEQYF. CDR3 DNA: TGTGCCAGCAGCCTCCAGGGGGGAGACAACGAGCAGTACTTC. The full variable domain, with the rest looked up from reference TRBV7-2 and TRBJ2-7, is GAGVSQSPSNKVTEKGKDVELRCDPISGHTALYWYRQSLGQGLEFLIYFQGNSAPDKSGLPSDRFSAERTGGSVSTLTIQRTQQEDSAVYLCASSLQGGDNEQYFGPGTRLTVT.

This clonotype was seen at least ten times. This chain links TRBV7-2 with TRBJ2-5, with D possibly matching TRBD2 (5 bases). Trimming cost V 3 bases and J 5 bases, with 10 bases left between them. Germline V gene sequence: CDR1 SGHTA, CDR2 FQGNSA. The CDR3 runs to 13 residues. The CDR3 loop reads CASSLGGLETQYF. CDR3 nucleotide sequence: TGTGCCAGCAGCTTGGGCGGGTTGGAGACCCAGTACTTC.

This clonotype was counted ten times or more. This chain links TRBV20-1 with TRBJ2-5; TRBD2 is a possible D gene (5 bases). Trimming shortened V by 7 bases and J by 3 bases, and 18 bases separated the two germline ends. Germline lookup yields CDR1 DFQATT and CDR2 SNEGSKA (reference sequence). CDR3 length equals 14 residues. DNA for the CDR3: TGCAGTGTTACGGCCGGCTCGGGAAAAGAGACCCAGTACTTC. Amino acid sequence: CSVTAGSGKETQYF.